This T cell receptor beta chain is from a study of naive and memory T cell subsets. Whole-study results and caveats: Naive repertoires, especially CD8, held a few larger clonotypes, possibly memory cells re-expressing CD45RA.

The beta constant-region primer was an equimolar mix of two oligonucleotides covering TRBC1 and TRBC2. Nested alpha and beta constant-region primers with the SP2 primer drove four PCR rounds on ligated cDNA. TCRdb redid the calling of the UMI-ligation and nested PCR reads with MiXCR, one entry per CDR3 protein. The sample gives some 80,000 distinct CDR3 sequences, about 8.2% of which show up once; over 1% is in the top ten. Concerning this clonotype itself: What it binds is not known.

The CDR3 totals 14 residues. Trimming took 5 bases from V and 6 from J; bases not matched to a gene: 8. Germline CDR1 reads MGHRA; CDR2 reads YSYEKL. The origin of this receptor is a human donor in good health. Sequenced sample: naive CD8+ T cells from blood. The V call is TRBV4-1, the J call TRBJ2-3; 7 bases fit TRBD2. CDR3 bases: TGCGCCAGCAGCACTCAGGCGGGAGCTGATACGCAGTATTTT. This encodes CASSTQAGADTQYF.